The 22 T cell receptor beta chains given below trace back to one sample, sequenced in a study of T cells in Graves' hyperthyroidism and ophthalmopathy. Authors of the study amplified TCR beta CDR3 regions from RNA transcripts. The HTBI set primed first-round TCR CDR3 RT-PCR. In TCRdb, the multiplex PCR reads were re-called with MiXCR into one record per CDR3 protein. Of under 650,000 distinct CDR3 sequences listed, about 17% are singletons. The sequencing input was blood. The source of these receptors is a woman in her twenties or thirties with Graves' hyperthyroidism.

V and J are TRBV2 and TRBJ2-7, with D possibly matching TRBD1 (6 bases). The CDR3 covers 14 residues. V was pared by 6 bases and J by 1 base, with 13 bases between. Germline assignment: CDR1 SNHLY and CDR2 FYNNEI. CDR3 sequence: CASRQGHTSYEQYF. Written as DNA, the CDR3 is TGTGCCAGCAGACAGGGACACACGTCCTACGAGCAGTACTTC.

This clonotype was seen a few times. This chain links TRBV27 with TRBJ2-1; D unclear. Germline loops: CDR1 MNHEY, CDR2 SMNVEV (reference sequence). The V end lost 4 bases, the J end lost 3 bases, and 19 bases lay between the germline ends. This CDR3 contains 17 residues. CDR3 bases: TGTGCCAGCAGTTCCTCTTTGGCAGGAAGCATCTACAATGAGCAGTTCTTC. Translated: CASSSSLAGSIYNEQFF.

V and J are TRBV2 and TRBJ1-6, with D possibly matching TRBD1 (6 bases). This CDR3 has 16 residues. V lost 5 bases and J lost 9, with 20 bases in between. CDR1 and CDR2 (germline): SNHLY, FYNNEI. The CDR3 nucleotides are TGTGCCAGCAGTCACTTAACAGGGTCGGACGGTTCACCCCTCCACTTT. Its protein product is CASSHLTGSDGSPLHF.

There are a few counts of this clonotype. Possible read error: a much larger clone is one base away. V usage is TRBV7-2 and J usage is TRBJ1-2; TRBD1 is a possible D gene (6 bases). The germline V gene has CDR1 SGHTA and CDR2 FQGNSA. There are 15 residues in the CDR3. The CDR3 DNA sequence: TGTGCCAGCAGCGCACGGACCGGACAGTTCTATGGCCACACCTTC. It is translated as CASSARTGQFYGHTF.

This clonotype appeared many times. The CDR3 protein is CASSLTGGDETQYF. In DNA form, the CDR3 reads TGTGCCAGCAGTTTAACGGGAGGGGACGAGACCCAGTACTTC. V is TRBV12-3 or TRBV12-4 and J is TRBJ2-5, with 8 bases aligning to TRBD2. Unmatched junction bases numbered 4, after V lost 2 bases and J lost 5 bases. The CDR3 is 14 residues long.

A word on this clonotype: A much larger clone lies a single base off, so this may be a read error. The chain has TRBV28 and TRBJ2-7; D remains unclear. The CDR3 length is 13 residues. Germline V gives CDR1 MDHEN, CDR2 SYDVKM. CDR3 amino acids: CGSSSRSAYEQYF. In DNA, the CDR3 is TGTGGCAGCAGTTCCCGGTCGGCCTACGAGCAGTACTTC.

This chain joins TRBV5-5 and TRBJ2-1; no definite D call. The ends were cut back, 6 bases at V and 7 bases at J, with 11 bases in the middle. Germline lookup yields CDR1 SGHKS and CDR2 YYEKEE (reference sequence). The CDR3 loop spans 12 amino acids. The CDR3: CASIPQENEQFF. The CDR3 DNA is TGTGCCAGCATCCCCCAGGAGAATGAGCAGTTCTTC.

This chain uses TRBV6-5 with TRBJ2-2; maybe TRBD2 (6 bases). Trimming took off 2 bases at V and 5 bases at J, with 15 bases between the two ends. This CDR3 has 16 amino acids. Germline V gives CDR1 MNHEY, CDR2 SVGAGI. CDR3 sequence reads: CASSYRGGPKTGELFF. CDR3 DNA sequence: TGTGCCAGCAGTTACCGAGGAGGGCCAAAAACCGGGGAGCTGTTTTTT.

This clonotype occurred many times. The V and J genes are TRBV28 and TRBJ2-5; D possibly matches TRBD1 or TRBD2 (5 bases each). The CDR3 has 13 residues. Per germline, CDR1 MDHEN and CDR2 SYDVKM. Trimming removed 6 bases from V and 5 bases from J, with 13 bases in between. CDR3 residues: CASSGTGLETQYF. In DNA, the CDR3 is TGTGCCAGCAGCGGCACGGGGCTGGAGACCCAGTACTTC.

This clonotype was seen a few times. This chain uses TRBV20-1 with TRBJ2-1, with a weak D call TRBD2 (7 bases). V was clipped by 6 bases and J by 9 bases, with 15 bases between them. CDR3 length: 12 residues. The V gene's germline CDR1 is DFQATT and CDR2 SNEGSKA (reference sequence). The CDR3 region has the DNA TGCAGTGCACCCTCTAGGGGGGGTGAGCAGTTCTTC. This gives the protein CSAPSRGGEQFF.

This clonotype has just a few counts. V and J are TRBV29-1 and TRBJ1-3, with D perhaps TRBD1 (5 bases). Germline CDR1 is SQVTM and CDR2 is ANQGSEA. This CDR3 has 15 residues. V dropped 6 bases and J dropped 0 bases, with 15 bases sitting between them. DNA for the CDR3: TGCAGCGTGGTGGGGACCCAAAGCTCTGGAAACACCATATATTTT. Encoded protein: CSVVGTQSSGNTIYF. The full variable domain, with the rest looked up from reference TRBV29-1 and TRBJ1-3, is SAVISQKPSRDICQRGTSLTIQCQVDSQVTMMFWYRQQPGQSLTLIATANQGSEATYESGFVIDKFPISRPNLTFSTLTVSNMSPEDSSIYLCSVVGTQSSGNTIYFGEGSWLTVV.

The table lists this clonotype with many counts. The chain employs TRBV2 and TRBJ2-3; TRBD1 matches at 7 bases. The CDR3 loop spans 12 amino acids. CDR1 and CDR2 (germline): SNHLY, FYNNEI. The J segment lost 8 bases and the V segment lost 6 bases, leaving 5 bases of the junction unmatched. The CDR3 is CASRARDSTQYF. The CDR3 DNA is TGTGCCAGCAGGGCCCGGGACAGTACGCAGTATTTT.

This clonotype occurred many times. The chain recombines TRBV2 with TRBJ2-3; possibly TRBD1 for D (6 bases). From germline, CDR1 is SNHLY and CDR2 FYNNEI. The V gene lost 1 base and the J gene lost 2 bases, with 7 bases spanning the gap. This CDR3 is built from 14 residues. The CDR3 DNA follows: TGTGCCAGCAGTGAAGGGACAGACACAGATACGCAGTATTTT. It specifies CASSEGTDTDTQYF.

Here the CDR3 DNA reads TGTGCCAGCAGCCCCTGGGACAGGGGGGGAGAGACCCAGTACTTC. Its protein is CASSPWDRGGETQYF. The chain joins TRBV5-8 to TRBJ2-5; 11 nucleotides agree with TRBD1. The germline V gene has CDR1 SGHTS and CDR2 YDEGEE. The CDR3 length is 15 residues. V lost 4 bases, J lost 4 bases, and 6 bases stayed unmatched.

This clonotype appeared a few times. This sequence joins TRBV2 and TRBJ1-5; weak D call: TRBD1 (5 bases). The CDR3 is 12 amino acids. V gave up 8 bases and J gave up 3 bases, with 8 bases separating them. Per germline, CDR1 SNHLY and CDR2 FYNNEI. CDR3 region: CASGALNQPQHF. The CDR3 bases are TGTGCCAGCGGGGCACTCAATCAGCCCCAGCATTTT. Drawing the rest from reference TRBV2 and TRBJ1-5, the complete variable domain is EPEVTQTPSHQVTQMGQEVILRCVPISNHLYFYWYRQILGQKVEFLVSFYNNEISEKSEIFDDQFSVERPDGSNFTLKIRSTKLEDSAMYFCASGALNQPQHFGDGTRLSIL.

This clonotype was seen a few times. The genes are TRBV18 and TRBJ1-2, with 10 positions matching TRBD1. Germline CDR1 is KGHSH and CDR2 is LQKENI. V was clipped by 5 bases and J by 1 base; unmatched bases: 7. The CDR3 consists of 16 residues. CDR3 region: CASSTKGQGSNYGYTF. The DNA of the CDR3 is TGTGCCAGCTCAACGAAGGGACAGGGGAGTAACTATGGCTACACCTTC.

The rearrangement uses TRBV11-3 and TRBJ2-6; 12 bases are a match to TRBD1. Germline lookup yields CDR1 SGHNT and CDR2 YENEEA. V gave up 7 bases and J gave up 2 bases; unmatched junction bases: 3. The CDR3 is 16 residues long. For the CDR3, the DNA is TGTGCCAGCAAGGGACAGGGGGCCCCTGGGGCCAACGTCCTGACTTTC. Amino acids: CASKGQGAPGANVLTF. Supplemented by reference TRBV11-3 and TRBJ2-6, the full variable domain reads EAGVVQSPRYKIIEKKQPVAFWCNPISGHNTLYWYLQNLGQGPELLIRYENEEAVDDSQLPKDRFSAERLKGVDSTLKIQPAELGDSAVYLCASKGQGAPGANVLTFGAGSRLTVL.

Of note for this clonotype: A much larger clonotype is one base distant, so this may be a read error. The J gene is TRBJ1-1, the V gene TRBV28, with a possible D match to TRBD1 (6 bases). The CDR3 extends over 14 amino acids. Germline assignment: CDR1 MDHEN and CDR2 SYDVKM. The CDR3 DNA sequence: TGTACCAGCAGCCCCAACAGGGATTTGACTGAAGCTTTCTTT. Translating gives CTSSPNRDLTEAFF.

This clonotype has a handful of counts. The rearrangement uses TRBV5-6 and TRBJ1-1; no clear D. Trimming stripped 4 bases from V and 2 bases from J, with 6 bases between. This CDR3 has 12 amino acids. CDR1 SGHDT and CDR2 YYEEEE come from the germline V gene. The CDR3: CASSVENTEAFF. CDR3 sequence (DNA): TGTGCCAGCAGCGTCGAAAACACTGAAGCTTTCTTT.

This chain joins TRBV29-1 and TRBJ2-5, with 13 bases aligning to TRBD2. The germline V gene has CDR1 SQVTM and CDR2 ANQGSEA. The length of the CDR3 is 12 residues. V lost 5 bases to trimming and J lost 10 bases; unmatched junction nucleotides: 4. This chain's CDR3 is CSVWTSGSNQYF. The DNA of the CDR3 is TGCAGCGTTTGGACTAGCGGGAGTAACCAGTACTTC.

This clonotype has at least ten counts. This chain connects TRBV28 to TRBJ2-7; 7 bases match TRBD1. From germline, CDR1 is MDHEN and CDR2 SYDVKM. The J segment lost 4 bases and the V segment lost 8 bases, leaving 8 bases of the junction unmatched. The CDR3 spans 13 residues. The CDR3 bases are TGTGCCAGCGACGCAGGGGGTAGGTACGAGCAGTACTTC. Translating gives CASDAGGRYEQYF.

This clonotype was recorded many times. V usage is TRBV5-1 and J usage is TRBJ2-5, with TRBD1 identical over 8 bases. Unmatched junction bases numbered 7, after V lost 5 bases and J lost 1 base. The CDR3 runs 15 residues. From germline, CDR1 is SGHRS and CDR2 YFSETQ. This CDR3 reads CASSSLGQVQETQYF. The CDR3 DNA reads TGCGCCAGCAGTTCCCTGGGACAGGTCCAAGAGACCCAGTACTTC.